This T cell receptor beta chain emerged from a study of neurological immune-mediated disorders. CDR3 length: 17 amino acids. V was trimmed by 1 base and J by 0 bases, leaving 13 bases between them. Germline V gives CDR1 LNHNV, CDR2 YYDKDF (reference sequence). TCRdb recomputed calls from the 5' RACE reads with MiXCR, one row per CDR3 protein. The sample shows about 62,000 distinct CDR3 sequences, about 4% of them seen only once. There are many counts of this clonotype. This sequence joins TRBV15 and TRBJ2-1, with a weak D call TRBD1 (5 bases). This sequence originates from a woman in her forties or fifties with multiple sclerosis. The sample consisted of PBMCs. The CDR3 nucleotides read TGTGCCACCAGCAGAGTCTGGGGCTTGGCCTCCTACAATGAGCAGTTCTTC. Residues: CATSRVWGLASYNEQFF.